This record covers a single T cell receptor beta chain. Trimming removed 6 bases from V and 1 base from J, with 12 bases in between. The CDR3 is 15 residues long. Germline-derived CDR1 and CDR2 are MNHEY and SVGAGI. Multiple V-beta primers and a C-beta primer amplified TCRB from RNA. TCRdb re-analysed the multiplex PCR reads in MiXCR, keeping a single row per CDR3 protein. The data hold 30,000 or so distinct CDR3 sequences, with 50% to 75% observed a single time. These data come from a study of tumor-infiltrating lymphocytes in glioblastoma multiforme. Sequenced input: brain tumor tissue. The origin of this receptor is a male donor with glioblastoma. The chain uses TRBV6-5 and TRBJ2-2; D may be TRBD2 (6 bases). CDR3: CASRRTMENTGELFF. In DNA, the CDR3 is TGTGCCAGCAGACGGACTATGGAGAACACCGGGGAGCTGTTTTTT.